These 28 T cell receptor beta chains came from one sample sequenced in a study of neurological immune-mediated disorders. TCRdb fed the 5' RACE reads into MiXCR, producing one record per CDR3 protein. This table holds 50,000 to 70,000 distinct CDR3 sequences, roughly 2.5% found once. Sample: PBMCs. The receptors were gathered from a man aged 50-59 years with multiple sclerosis.

This clonotype appeared many times. The chain links TRBV5-1 to TRBJ2-3; TRBD2 might be the D (5 bases). The CDR3 spans 18 residues. Per germline, CDR1 SGHRS and CDR2 YFSETQ. V lost 3 bases and J lost 0, with 20 bases in between. In DNA form, the CDR3 reads TGCGCCAGCAGCTGGGGATTAGCGCCTCTGACTAGCACAGATACGCAGTATTTT. Encoded protein: CASSWGLAPLTSTDTQYF.

The chain couples TRBV28 to TRBJ1-2; D perhaps matches TRBD1 (5 bases). V was shortened by 7 bases and J by 4 bases, with 19 bases between the two germline ends. There are 15 residues in the CDR3. Germline V CDR1 and CDR2: MDHEN, SYDVKM. CDR3 in amino acids: CASTTVGGEPYGYTF. The CDR3 nucleotides are TGTGCCAGCACCACCGTTGGGGGGGAGCCCTATGGCTACACCTTC.

In its sample, this clonotype was seen many times. V and J are TRBV5-1 and TRBJ2-3; 8 positions agree with TRBD1. The V segment lost 5 bases and the J segment 10 bases; nucleotides outside the gene matches: 6. CDR1 is SGHRS and CDR2 is YFSETQ in the germline V gene. This CDR3 has 12 amino acids. CDR3 protein: CASRFGTGPQYF. For the CDR3, the DNA is TGCGCCAGCAGATTTGGGACAGGTCCGCAGTATTTT.

About this clonotype: A much larger clone lies a single base off, so this may be a read error. The CDR3, as DNA: TGTGCCAGCAGCTACTTTCGGGGGTTGGCAGATACGCAGTATTTT. Protein product: CASSYFRGLADTQYF. V usage is TRBV5-8 and J usage is TRBJ2-3, with D possibly TRBD2 on 6 matching bases. V shed 3 bases and J shed 4 bases, with 15 bases lying between them. Germline CDR1 reads SGHTS; CDR2 reads YDEGEE. The CDR3 length is 15 residues.

This clonotype was found a few times. A read error may explain this, as a much larger clone is one base away. The rearrangement links TRBV7-9 to TRBJ2-3; D tentatively reads TRBD1 or TRBD2 (5 bases each). There are 12 residues in the CDR3. Looked up from germline, CDR1 is SEHNR and CDR2 is FQNEAQ (reference sequence). The CDR3 here is CDSSEGPDTQYF. For the CDR3, the DNA is TGTGACAGCAGCGAGGGGCCGGATACGCAGTATTTT.

Ten or more counts support this clonotype. The rearrangement joins TRBV5-6 to TRBJ2-1; D is perhaps TRBD1 (6 bases). Germline loops: CDR1 SGHDT, CDR2 YYEEEE. V was trimmed by 4 bases and J by 3 bases, leaving 14 bases between them. This CDR3 contains 15 residues. CDR3 bases: TGTGCCAGCAGCCCCGTCAGGGGACACTACAATGAGCAGTTCTTC. It yields the protein CASSPVRGHYNEQFF. Complete variable domain (other parts from reference TRBV5-6 and TRBJ2-1): DAGVTQSPTHLIKTRGQQVTLRCSPKSGHDTVSWYQQALGQGPQFIFQYYEEEERQRGNFPDRFSGHQFPNYSSELNVNALLLGDSALYLCASSPVRGHYNEQFFGPGTRLTVL.

This clonotype was detected a few times. This may come from a read error, since a much larger clone is one base off. The chain recombines TRBV25-1 with TRBJ1-4; unclear D gene. The V end was cut by 3 bases, the J end by 8 bases, with 13 bases between. The CDR3 covers 14 residues. Germline V gene sequence: CDR1 MGHDK, CDR2 SYGVNS. The CDR3 spells CASSDGKGSEKLFF. The CDR3 DNA is TGTGCCAGCAGTGATGGAAAGGGTTCAGAAAAACTGTTTTTT.

This clonotype was seen repeatedly, ten times or more. The V call is TRBV19, the J call TRBJ1-4, with D uncertain. CDR1 and CDR2 from the germline V gene are LNHDA and SQIVND (reference sequence). CDR3 length equals 14 residues. V was trimmed by 6 bases and J by 8 bases, leaving 16 bases between them. CDR3 nucleotides: TGTGCCAGTAGACCTTTCGGGAGAGAGGAAAAACTGTTTTTT. Amino acid sequence: CASRPFGREEKLFF.

This clonotype was seen ten or more times. The rearrangement joins TRBV5-6 to TRBJ2-5, with 10 bases identical to TRBD1. The CDR3 extends over 14 amino acids. Germline V gene lookup returns CDR1 SGHDT and CDR2 YYEEEE. The J segment lost 5 bases and the V segment lost 4 bases, leaving 5 bases of the junction unmatched. The CDR3: CASSPGQGTETQYF. The CDR3 region has the DNA TGTGCCAGCAGCCCGGGACAGGGGACGGAGACCCAGTACTTC.

This clonotype was recorded many times. The CDR3 nucleotides are TGCGCCAGCGTCCAGTCCCCCACAGATACGCAGTATTTT. Its translation: CASVQSPTDTQYF. J is TRBJ2-3 and V is TRBV5-1; D unclear. In germline, CDR1 is SGHRS, CDR2 YFSETQ. Trimming pared 7 bases from V and 2 bases from J, leaving 11 bases between. This CDR3 contains 13 residues. Variable domain in full (rest from reference TRBV5-1 and TRBJ2-3): KAGVTQTPRYLIKTRGQQVTLSCSPISGHRSVSWYQQTPGQGLQFLFEYFSETQRNKGNFPGRFSGRQFSNSRSEMNVSTLELGDSALYLCASVQSPTDTQYFGPGTRLTVL.

This clonotype was observed at least ten times. Its ends do not fully match the called genes, so a read error is possible. The rearrangement links TRBV2 to TRBJ1-1; the D is unclear. The CDR3 has 14 amino acids. Germline V gene data show CDR1 as SNHLY and CDR2 as FYNNEI. The DNA for the CDR3 is TGTGCCAGCAGTTTACAGAGTTTGAATACTGAAGCTTTCTTT. As protein: CASSLQSLNTEAFF.

The chain combines TRBV6-5 with TRBJ2-7, with a possible D match to TRBD1 (6 bases). Germline V lookup: CDR1 MNHEY, CDR2 SVGAGI. There are 14 residues in the CDR3. V lost 6 bases to trimming and J lost 5 bases, with 17 bases between them. In DNA, the CDR3 is TGTGCCAGCAGGCCGTTGGGGGCGAAGAACGAGCAGTACTTC. Protein: CASRPLGAKNEQYF.

This clonotype was recorded many times. This chain joins TRBV30 and TRBJ2-7, with unresolved D. Trimming shortened V by 2 bases and J by 3 bases, and 11 bases separated the two germline ends. Per the germline V gene, CDR1 is GTSNPN and CDR2 is SVGIG (reference sequence). CDR3 length equals 13 residues. Here the CDR3 DNA reads TGTGCCTGGAGTCCCCCGGCGGTCTACGAGCAGTACTTC. Translating it yields CAWSPPAVYEQYF.

This clonotype appeared many times. The chain combines TRBV20-1 with TRBJ2-7; 7 bases map to TRBD1. There are 11 residues in the CDR3. Looked up from germline, CDR1 is DFQATT and CDR2 is SNEGSKA (reference sequence). The junction had 3 bases not matched to a gene; V was cut back by 2 bases and J by 8 bases. This CDR3 is CSARTGEQQYF. Written as DNA, the CDR3 is TGCAGTGCTAGAACAGGGGAACAGCAGTACTTC.

This clonotype was found many times. The V call is TRBV28, the J call TRBJ1-2; D possibly corresponds to TRBD1 (6 bases). The CDR3 length is 13 residues. Trimming removed 4 bases at V and 8 bases at J, with 14 bases between. Germline lookup yields CDR1 MDHEN and CDR2 SYDVKM. CDR3 in DNA: TGTGCCAGCAGTTCGAGACAGGTTTTCGGCTACACCTTC. Protein sequence: CASSSRQVFGYTF.

This clonotype has a count of ten or more. The chain uses TRBV3-1 and TRBJ2-2; D possibly corresponds to TRBD2 (5 bases). CDR1 LGHDT and CDR2 YNNKEL come from the germline V gene (reference sequence). Trimming cost V 4 bases and J 7 bases, with 13 bases left between them. The CDR3 is 14 amino acids. The CDR3 protein is CASSPRTGYGELFF. Written as DNA, the CDR3 is TGTGCCAGCAGCCCCCGGACTGGATACGGGGAGCTGTTTTTT.

This clonotype was counted many times. The rearrangement uses TRBV20-1 and TRBJ2-1, with D maybe TRBD2 (7 bases). This CDR3 region has 14 residues. Looked up from germline, CDR1 is DFQATT and CDR2 is SNEGSKA (reference sequence). V gave up 5 bases and J gave up 8 bases, with 19 bases separating them. The DNA for the CDR3 is TGCAGTGCTGAGGGGGGCGGGGGTATCTATGAGCAGTTCTTC. Translated, it gives CSAEGGGGIYEQFF.

This clonotype was counted many times. The chain carries TRBV20-1 and TRBJ2-5; 10 bases map to TRBD2. Germline loops: CDR1 DFQATT, CDR2 SNEGSKA (reference sequence). Germline trimming cut 1 base from V and 9 bases from J; bases unmatched to any gene: 11. The CDR3 consists of 15 residues. CDR3 region: CSARVNSGGPGAQYF. DNA of the CDR3: TGCAGTGCTAGAGTTAATAGCGGGGGGCCCGGGGCCCAGTACTTC.

In this sample, this clonotype turned up many times. V and J are TRBV4-3 and TRBJ2-5; 9 bases agree with TRBD2. Trimming took 0 bases from V and 3 from J; bases not matched to a gene: 8. The CDR3 contains 17 residues. CDR1 LGHNA and CDR2 YSLEER come from the germline V gene. The chain's CDR3 is CASSQEGAGGGKETQYF. Here the CDR3 DNA reads TGCGCCAGCAGCCAAGAAGGCGCGGGGGGGGGTAAAGAGACCCAGTACTTC.

This clonotype was picked up many times. This chain joins TRBV6-2 or TRBV6-3 and TRBJ2-1; no clear D. V was cut by 3 bases and J by 5 bases, with 2 bases left in between. In germline, CDR1 is MNHEY, CDR2 SVGEGT. This CDR3 comprises 11 residues. The CDR3 protein is CASSYDNEQFF. In nucleotides, the CDR3 is TGTGCCAGCAGTTATGACAATGAGCAGTTCTTC.

This clonotype showed up many times. CDR3: CASSFANTQYF. The DNA of the CDR3 is TGTGCCAGCAGTTTTGCCAATACGCAGTATTTT. The chain carries TRBV6-5 and TRBJ2-3, with no clear D. Trimming shortened V by 4 bases and J by 7 bases, and 6 bases separated the two germline ends. The CDR3 covers 11 residues. Germline V CDR1 and CDR2: MNHEY, SVGAGI.

This clonotype appeared many times. CDR3 in DNA: TGTGCCAGCAGCCCACAGGCTTTATTGGCCAAAAACATTCAGTACTTC. This codes for CASSPQALLAKNIQYF. The genes are TRBV3-1 and TRBJ2-4; tentatively, D is TRBD1 (5 bases). The CDR3 is 16 amino acids. Germline lookup yields CDR1 LGHDT and CDR2 YNNKEL (reference sequence). V was shortened by 4 bases and J by 1 base, with 14 bases between the two germline ends.

V gene TRBV7-9 combines with J gene TRBJ1-5, with D uncertain. Trimming cost V 1 base and J 2 bases, with 15 bases left between them. This CDR3 is 17 amino acids long. Per the germline V gene, CDR1 is SEHNR and CDR2 is FQNEAQ (reference sequence). CDR3: CASSLVGRTWGNQPQHF. The CDR3 DNA follows: TGTGCCAGCAGCTTAGTGGGCCGAACTTGGGGCAATCAGCCCCAGCATTTT.

This clonotype occurred many times. The chain carries TRBV9 and TRBJ2-3; 13 nucleotides match TRBD2. V shed 3 bases, J shed 1 base, and the junction held 2 bases outside the gene matches. CDR1 and CDR2 from the germline V gene are SGDLS and YYNGEE. There are 16 residues in the CDR3. Written as DNA, the CDR3 is TGTGCCAGCAGCGAACTAGCGGGGGGGGGCACAGATACGCAGTATTTT. Translating gives CASSELAGGGTDTQYF.

This clonotype was seen a handful of times. The chain employs TRBV7-6 and TRBJ2-3; tentatively, D is TRBD1 or TRBD2 (5 bases each). The CDR3 runs 16 residues. V was clipped by 1 base and J by 8 bases, with 19 bases between them. CDR1 and CDR2 (germline): SGHVS, FNYEAQ. The chain's CDR3 is CASSLDPGPRFGTQYF. Written as DNA, the CDR3 is TGTGCCAGCAGCTTAGACCCGGGGCCCCGTTTTGGTACGCAGTATTTT.

This clonotype was recorded many times. Here the CDR3 DNA reads TGTGCCAGCAGCTTAGGGGAGGGACGCAATTCACCCCTCCACTTT. Its translation: CASSLGEGRNSPLHF. The J gene is TRBJ1-6, the V gene TRBV7-9; perhaps TRBD1 as D (5 bases). The CDR3 is made up of 15 amino acids. V was clipped by 1 base and J by 7 bases, with 11 bases between them. Germline V CDR1 and CDR2: SEHNR, FQNEAQ (reference sequence).

This clonotype was seen repeatedly, ten times or more. The chain is built from TRBV5-1 and TRBJ2-1, with 8 positions matching TRBD2. This CDR3 region has 14 residues. The germline CDR1 and CDR2 sequences are SGHRS and YFSETQ. J was trimmed by 5 bases and V by 2 bases; bases with no gene match: 3. As DNA, the CDR3 is TGCGCCAGCAGCTTCAGCGGGGGTAACAATGAGCAGTTCTTC. Residues: CASSFSGGNNEQFF.

This clonotype has ten or more counts. This chain joins TRBV15 and TRBJ2-1; 10 bases map to TRBD2. CDR3 size: 18 residues. J gave up 0 bases and V 3 bases, and 8 bases lay outside the gene matches. Germline CDR1 reads LNHNV; CDR2 reads YYDKDF (reference sequence). CDR3 DNA sequence: TGTGCCACCAGCAGGTCTAGCGGGGGAGCTAGCTCCTACAATGAGCAGTTCTTC. Translated, it gives CATSRSSGGASSYNEQFF. The full variable domain, its missing parts supplied by reference TRBV15 and TRBJ2-1, is DAMVIQNPRYQVTQFGKPVTLSCSQTLNHNVMYWYQQKSSQAPKLLFHYYDKDFNNEADTPDNFQSRRPNTSFCFLDIRSPGLGDTAMYLCATSRSSGGASSYNEQFFGPGTRLTVL.